This T cell receptor (beta chain) emerged from a study of blood T cells in healthy people across ages. A second PCR, run for about 7 to 11 cycles, used a sample-barcoded 5' primer plus a J-beta primer mix. Each CDR3 protein gets one entry after TCRdb re-called the 5' RACE reads with MiXCR. The data contain approximately 1.5 million distinct CDR3 sequences, about 35% of them singletons. The germline V gene has CDR1 DFQATT and CDR2 SNEGSKA (reference sequence). CDR3 length equals 15 residues. Deletions cut 4 bases from V and 7 bases from J, with 21 bases between. The rearrangement links TRBV20-1 to TRBJ2-3; TRBD1 might be the D (5 bases). The sequence derives from a woman aged 25 to 39 in good health. The sample consisted of blood. CDR3 sequence: CSATQGSRASNTQYF. The CDR3 bases are TGCAGTGCTACCCAGGGCTCTCGAGCGTCGAATACGCAGTATTTT.